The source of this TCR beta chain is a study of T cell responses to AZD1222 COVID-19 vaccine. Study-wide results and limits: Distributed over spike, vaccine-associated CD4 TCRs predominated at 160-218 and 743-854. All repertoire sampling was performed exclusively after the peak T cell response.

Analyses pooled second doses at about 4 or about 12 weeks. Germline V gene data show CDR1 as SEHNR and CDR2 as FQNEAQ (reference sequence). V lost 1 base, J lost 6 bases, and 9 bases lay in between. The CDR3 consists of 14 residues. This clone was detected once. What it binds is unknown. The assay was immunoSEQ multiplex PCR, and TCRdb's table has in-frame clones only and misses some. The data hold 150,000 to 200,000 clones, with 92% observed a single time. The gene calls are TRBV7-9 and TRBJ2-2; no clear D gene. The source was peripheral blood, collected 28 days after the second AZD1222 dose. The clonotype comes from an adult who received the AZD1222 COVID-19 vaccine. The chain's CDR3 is CASSLVTKPGELFF. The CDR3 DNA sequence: TGTGCCAGCAGCTTAGTCACTAAACCCGGGGAGCTGTTTTTT.